Presented here are 27 T cell receptor beta chains from one specimen sequenced in a study of siplizumab effects on memory and regulatory T cells (dated by TCRdb to the late 2010s). Library creation used the immunoSEQ multiplex PCR assay. In TCRdb, the immuneACCESS table is reduced to in-frame sequences with V and J assigned. These tables do not hold every clone; where another copy was compared, an unresolved V gene accounts for under half, and the others remain unexplained. Present in this sample are about 100,000 clones, approximately 94% of which were seen just once. Jointly, the top ten make up 1% to 1.5% of the sample. The sample comprised non-Treg CD4+ T cells sorted from blood. The cell subset or site label corresponds to: FACS-sorted unstimulated CD4+ non-regulatory T cells. Receptor source: a human donor in good health.

V gene TRBV4-1 combines with J gene TRBJ1-2; the D is unclear. V was cut by 3 bases and J by 6 bases, with 17 bases left in between. Looked up from germline, CDR1 is MGHRA and CDR2 is YSYEKL. This CDR3 is built from 15 residues. CDR3 coding DNA: TGCGCCAGCAGCCACGTTCGGGGAGTCGGGGATGGCTACACCTTC. The encoded protein is CASSHVRGVGDGYTF.

The V gene is TRBV7-3, the J gene TRBJ2-1, with D possibly being TRBD2 (6 bases). V lost 1 base and J 14 bases, leaving 18 bases between the germline ends. CDR1 and CDR2 from the germline V gene are SGHTA and FQGTGA. CDR3 length equals 14 residues. The CDR3 DNA is TGTGCCAGCAGCTTAAACACTGGCGGGAACTGGAAGTTCTTC. This gives the protein CASSLNTGGNWKFF.

The V gene is TRBV28, the J gene TRBJ2-7; D remains unclear. The CDR3 consists of 11 residues. Trimming took 6 bases from V and 2 from J, leaving 5 bases between them. Germline CDR1 is MDHEN and CDR2 is SYDVKM. CDR3 protein: CASRTTYEQYF. CDR3 sequence (DNA): TGTGCCAGCAGAACCACCTACGAGCAGTACTTC.

This chain joins TRBV18 and TRBJ2-7, with D possibly called TRBD1 or TRBD2 (5 bases each). This CDR3 is 15 amino acids long. V gave up 0 bases and J gave up 1 base, with 10 bases separating them. Germline V lookup: CDR1 KGHSH, CDR2 LQKENI. The CDR3 nucleotides read TGTGCCAGCTCACCACCGCAGGGAGTATCCTACGAGCAGTACTTC. This translates into CASSPPQGVSYEQYF.

The genes are TRBV9 and TRBJ2-1; D is possibly TRBD1 (5 bases). Germline loops: CDR1 SGDLS, CDR2 YYNGEE. The V and J ends lost 0 bases and 2 bases respectively, with 6 bases between them. The CDR3 extends over 14 amino acids. This chain's CDR3 is CASSVEDTYNEQFF. CDR3 coding DNA: TGTGCCAGCAGCGTAGAGGACACCTACAATGAGCAGTTCTTC.

V and J are TRBV7-9 and TRBJ2-2; possibly TRBD1 for D (6 bases). Trimming removed 2 bases from V and 3 bases from J, with 7 bases in between. Per germline, CDR1 SEHNR and CDR2 FQNEAQ (reference sequence). The CDR3 sequence is 14 residues long. The CDR3 DNA reads as TGTGCCAGCAGCTTAAACAGGGACACCGGGGAGCTGTTTTTT. It encodes CASSLNRDTGELFF.

The rearrangement links TRBV9 to TRBJ2-3; TRBD2 matches at 7 bases. This CDR3 contains 15 residues. CDR1 is SGDLS and CDR2 is YYNGEE in the germline V gene. Trimming at V came to 3 bases and at J to 4 bases, leaving 8 bases not matched to a gene. CDR3 DNA sequence: TGTGCCAGCAGCGGGGGCGGGGCGGGGGCAGATACGCAGTATTTT. Amino acid sequence: CASSGGGAGADTQYF. Drawing the rest from reference TRBV9 and TRBJ2-3, the complete variable domain is DSGVTQTPKHLITATGQRVTLRCSPRSGDLSVYWYQQSLDQGLQFLIQYYNGEERAKGNILERFSAQQFPDLHSELNLSSLELGDSALYFCASSGGGAGADTQYFGPGTRLTVL.

This sequence joins TRBV11-3 and TRBJ2-1; tentatively, D is TRBD2 (5 bases). This CDR3 region has 14 residues. Trimming cost V 5 bases and J 10 bases, with 18 bases left between them. Germline V gene sequence: CDR1 SGHNT, CDR2 YENEEA. CDR3 residues: CASSTTRAAEEQFF. CDR3 DNA sequence: TGTGCCAGCAGCACCACACGAGCGGCGGAAGAGCAGTTCTTC.

In its sample, this clone was seen a few times. This rearrangement joins TRBV18 to TRBJ1-2, with D possibly TRBD1 on 6 matching bases. The CDR3 runs 14 residues. V was pared by 5 bases and J by 5 bases, with 15 bases between. Germline-derived CDR1 and CDR2 are KGHSH and LQKENI. The CDR3: CASSSTQGQYGYTF. DNA of the CDR3: TGTGCCAGCTCATCAACACAGGGTCAATATGGCTACACCTTC.

The V call is TRBV30, the J call TRBJ1-2, with 9 bases lining up with TRBD1. CDR3 length equals 13 residues. The germline V gene has CDR1 GTSNPN and CDR2 SVGIG (reference sequence). V lost 3 bases, J lost 4 bases, and 3 bases stayed unmatched. CDR3 DNA: TGTGCCTGGAGGCCGGACAGGGGCTATGGCTACACCTTC. It codes for CAWRPDRGYGYTF.

V and J are TRBV29-1 and TRBJ2-3; no firm D call. V lost 5 bases to trimming and J lost 2 bases, with 5 bases between them. CDR1 SQVTM and CDR2 ANQGSEA come from the germline V gene. The CDR3 length is 11 residues. The CDR3 here is CSVISTDTQYF. The CDR3 DNA reads TGCAGCGTTATCTCCACAGATACGCAGTATTTT.

The CDR3 loop is CSAGGAGVETQYF. CDR3 bases: TGCAGCGCGGGGGGTGCAGGGGTAGAGACCCAGTACTTC. V usage is TRBV29-1 and J usage is TRBJ2-5, with D perhaps matching TRBD2 (7 bases). Germline V gene lookup returns CDR1 SQVTM and CDR2 ANQGSEA. V lost 7 bases and J lost 4, with 16 bases in between. This CDR3 has 13 residues.

The genes are TRBV18 and TRBJ2-7, with 7 nucleotides matching TRBD2. The germline V gene has CDR1 KGHSH and CDR2 LQKENI. Trimming removed 4 bases from V and 2 bases from J; junction bases left unmatched: 14. The CDR3 is made up of 17 amino acids. The CDR3 DNA is TGTGCCAGCTCACTCAGTGGAAATAGCGGGCGCCCCTACGAGCAGTACTTC. Its translation is CASSLSGNSGRPYEQYF.

This clone was seen only a few times. V is TRBV5-4 and J is TRBJ1-1; D not certain. Germline V gene sequence: CDR1 SGHNT, CDR2 YYREEE (reference sequence). The CDR3 is made up of 14 amino acids. V was trimmed by 3 bases and J by 4 bases, leaving 13 bases between them. CDR3 in amino acids: CASSSTPQATEAFF. In nucleotides, the CDR3 is TGTGCCAGCAGCTCGACTCCTCAAGCCACTGAAGCTTTCTTT.

V and J are TRBV27 and TRBJ1-1, with 9 bases that match TRBD1. CDR3 size: 14 residues. Germline CDR1 is MNHEY and CDR2 is SMNVEV (reference sequence). The trim removed 7 bases at V and 3 bases at J, leaving 6 bases unmatched. CDR3 sequence (DNA): TGTGCCAGCACCCAGACAGGGGGATACACTGAAGCTTTCTTT. It translates to CASTQTGGYTEAFF.

The chain is built from TRBV6-1 and TRBJ2-1; 7 bases are shared with TRBD2. J lost 4 bases, V lost 6 bases, and 9 bases had no gene match. The CDR3 spans 15 residues. Germline assignment: CDR1 MNHNS and CDR2 SASEGT. The DNA for the CDR3 is TGTGCCAGCAGCACCCTAGCGGAGACTTACAATGAGCAGTTCTTC. As protein: CASSTLAETYNEQFF.

The rearrangement uses TRBV5-1 and TRBJ1-4, with D perhaps matching TRBD1 (5 bases). The CDR3 covers 15 residues. V lost 4 bases, J lost 2 bases, and 12 bases lay in between. Germline V gene data show CDR1 as SGHRS and CDR2 as YFSETQ. The CDR3 spells CASSARGGTNEKLFF. CDR3 DNA: TGCGCCAGCAGCGCTCGGGGCGGGACTAATGAAAAACTGTTTTTT. The full variable domain, in which reference TRBV5-1 and TRBJ1-4 provide the parts outside the CDR3, is KAGVTQTPRYLIKTRGQQVTLSCSPISGHRSVSWYQQTPGQGLQFLFEYFSETQRNKGNFPGRFSGRQFSNSRSEMNVSTLELGDSALYLCASSARGGTNEKLFFGSGTQLSVL.

The J gene is TRBJ2-1, the V gene TRBV25-1, with 7 bases fitting TRBD2. The V gene's germline CDR1 is MGHDK and CDR2 SYGVNS. This CDR3 has 13 residues. Trimming removed 3 bases from V and 9 bases from J; junction bases left unmatched: 5. As DNA, the CDR3 is TGTGCCAGCAGTGAGGGGAGGGCCGGTGAGCAGTTCTTC. Protein: CASSEGRAGEQFF. Combining the CDR3 with reference TRBV25-1 and TRBJ2-1 gives the whole variable domain EADIYQTPRYLVIGTGKKITLECSQTMGHDKMYWYQQDPGMELHLIHYSYGVNSTEKGDLSSESTVSRIRTEHFPLTLESARPSHTSQYLCASSEGRAGEQFFGPGTRLTVL.

This clone was seen a single time. V usage is TRBV5-1 and J usage is TRBJ1-3, with D maybe TRBD1 (6 bases). This CDR3 is built from 16 residues. Germline-derived CDR1 and CDR2 are SGHRS and YFSETQ. V gave up 0 bases and J gave up 4 bases, with 14 bases separating them. The CDR3 nucleotides are TGCGCCAGCAGCTTGGAGGGACAAGGTTCCGGAAACACCATATATTTT. Translation: CASSLEGQGSGNTIYF.

J is TRBJ2-1 and V is TRBV6-5, with D possibly called TRBD1 or TRBD2 (6 bases each). The germline gives CDR1 MNHEY, CDR2 SVGAGI. The CDR3 is 15 amino acids. With 5 bases removed from V and 9 bases from J, the gap between germline ends came to 20 bases. The CDR3 region is CASSQGGPYLGEQFF. The CDR3 DNA follows: TGTGCCAGCAGTCAAGGGGGGCCTTATCTTGGTGAGCAGTTCTTC.

The chain employs TRBV19 and TRBJ1-1; D ambiguous. Trimming pared 3 bases from V and 1 base from J, leaving 6 bases between. The germline gives CDR1 LNHDA, CDR2 SQIVND (reference sequence). This CDR3 is 13 amino acids long. DNA of the CDR3: TGTGCCAGTAGTATCCATAAGAACACTGAAGCTTTCTTT. This codes for CASSIHKNTEAFF.

The J gene is TRBJ2-5, the V gene TRBV27; the match to TRBD2 covers 7 bases. Per the germline V gene, CDR1 is MNHEY and CDR2 is SMNVEV (reference sequence). CDR3 size: 15 residues. J was trimmed by 2 bases and V by 4 bases; bases with no gene match: 7. This chain's CDR3 is CASSWVAGLQETQYF. In DNA, the CDR3 is TGTGCCAGCAGTTGGGTAGCGGGCCTTCAAGAGACCCAGTACTTC.

The chain is built from TRBV29-1 and TRBJ1-2, with D perhaps matching TRBD1 (6 bases). Per the germline V gene, CDR1 is SQVTM and CDR2 is ANQGSEA. The CDR3 sequence is 11 residues long. The V end was cut by 5 bases, the J end by 8 bases, with 12 bases between. The CDR3 region is CSVTSGVGYTF. The CDR3 DNA reads TGCAGCGTTACTTCAGGGGTAGGCTACACCTTC.

The chain employs TRBV5-1 and TRBJ2-1; 11 bases map to TRBD1. V dropped 4 bases and J dropped 8; count of bases not matched to a gene: 17. The CDR3 extends over 18 amino acids. From germline, CDR1 is SGHRS and CDR2 YFSETQ. This CDR3 reads CASSIEPSGTGGSDEQFF. The CDR3 bases are TGCGCCAGCAGCATAGAACCTTCCGGGACAGGGGGTTCGGATGAGCAGTTCTTC. Looking up the rest from reference TRBV5-1 and TRBJ2-1 gives the full variable domain: KAGVTQTPRYLIKTRGQQVTLSCSPISGHRSVSWYQQTPGQGLQFLFEYFSETQRNKGNFPGRFSGRQFSNSRSEMNVSTLELGDSALYLCASSIEPSGTGGSDEQFFGPGTRLTVL.

This chain links TRBV18 with TRBJ2-5; 7 bases are a match to TRBD1. The CDR3 consists of 14 residues. Germline loops: CDR1 KGHSH, CDR2 LQKENI. V trimming: 3 bases; J trimming: 3 bases; junction bases outside the gene matches: 4. Here the CDR3 reads CASSPRQGEETQYF. CDR3 sequence (DNA): TGTGCCAGCTCACCTCGACAGGGTGAAGAGACCCAGTACTTC.

This clone has just one count. This sequence joins TRBV5-5 and TRBJ1-3; D not resolved. CDR3 length: 15 amino acids. Trimming removed 4 bases from V and 0 bases from J, with 11 bases in between. CDR1 is SGHKS, CDR2 YYEKEE, per germline (reference sequence). In nucleotides, the CDR3 is TGTGCCAGCAGCCCCTGGCTTTACTCTGGAAACACCATATATTTT. Protein: CASSPWLYSGNTIYF.

The chain is built from TRBV10-2 and TRBJ2-5; 7 bases line up with TRBD1. This CDR3 is 13 amino acids long. J lost 6 bases, V lost 4 bases, and 5 bases had no gene match. Germline CDR1 and CDR2: WSHSY and SAAADI. Here the CDR3 DNA reads TGCGCCAGCAGTGTCAGGGACAGACAGACCCAGTACTTC. Translated: CASSVRDRQTQYF.